The 8 T cell receptor beta chains listed next were all sequenced from one sample in a study of human T cells and chemical hapten exposure (dated by TCRdb to about 2021). The label giving this sample's time point can be read as: patch test 1, 2 weeks after DPC sensitization. The sample's treatment or condition label, in plain terms: therapeutic diphenylcyclopropenone sensitization with weekly scalp DPC. Library preparation was by RACE. Sequencing used a NextSeq 500. The public sequencing data were trimmed at Q25 with fastp and processed into clonotypes with MiXCR by TCRdb, which kept only in-frame beta chains. Entries that share a CDR3 protein sequence are merged under the most common genes and DNA. This sample holds 300,000 to 400,000 distinct CDR3 sequences; around 7% were observed only once. About 8% of the sample comes from the top ten. Sequencing was performed on whole blood, taken in connection with sensitization to the hapten diphenylcyclopropenone (DPC). Source of these receptors: a woman aged 18-29 years with alopecia areata. Some clones in this sample may be carry-over from other donors' samples.

This rearrangement joins TRBV21-1 to TRBJ2-6; TRBD1 was called by the table and not checked on the DNA. TRBV21-1 is a pseudogene locus. The CDR3 has 19 amino acids. In nucleotides, the CDR3 is TGTGCCAGCACAGCTCAGGGGACAGGGGAAGCGTCGGGGGCCAACGTCCTGACTTTC. Residues: CASTAQGTGEASGANVLTF.

This clonotype was seen a few times. Here the CDR3 reads CASSLGQGAWYGYTF. CDR3 coding DNA: TGTGCCAGCAGCTTGGGACAGGGGGCTTGGTATGGCTACACCTTC. The genes are TRBV5-6 and TRBJ1-2; TRBD1 matches at 10 bases. J gave up 5 bases and V 0 bases, and 4 bases lay outside the gene matches. The CDR3 spans 15 residues. Germline CDR1 is SGHDT and CDR2 is YYEEEE.

V is TRBV6-2 or TRBV6-3 and J is TRBJ1-5; tentatively, D is TRBD1 (5 bases). CDR1 is MNHEY, CDR2 SVGEGT, per germline. This CDR3 has 15 residues. V was trimmed by 2 bases and J by 4 bases, leaving 12 bases between them. CDR3 residues: CASSYDGAVNQPQHF. The CDR3 DNA is TGTGCCAGCAGTTACGATGGGGCGGTGAATCAGCCCCAGCATTTT.

In this sample, this clonotype turned up many times. The chain joins TRBV6-6 to TRBJ2-6, with D uncertain. This CDR3 contains 15 residues. CDR1 is MNHNY and CDR2 is SVGAGI in the germline V gene (reference sequence). Deletions cut 4 bases from V and 0 bases from J, with 7 bases between. CDR3 in amino acids: CASSWLASGANVLTF. CDR3 nucleotides: TGTGCCAGCAGTTGGTTGGCCTCTGGGGCCAACGTCCTGACTTTC.

Many counts were recorded for this clonotype. V gene TRBV5-1 combines with J gene TRBJ2-5; D is uncertain. From germline, CDR1 is SGHRS and CDR2 YFSETQ. V lost 3 bases, J lost 5 bases, and 11 bases lay in between. The CDR3 runs 13 residues. For the CDR3, the DNA is TGCGCCAGCAGCTCGACTTCTGGCGAGACCCAGTACTTC. This encodes CASSSTSGETQYF.

V usage is TRBV5-5 and J usage is TRBJ2-1, with a weak D call TRBD1 (5 bases). The germline V gene has CDR1 SGHKS and CDR2 YYEKEE (reference sequence). V was shortened by 4 bases and J by 6 bases, with 11 bases between the two germline ends. The CDR3 loop spans 13 amino acids. CDR3 residues: CASSEAGINEQFF. The CDR3 DNA reads TGTGCCAGCAGCGAGGCAGGGATCAATGAGCAGTTCTTC.

The J gene is TRBJ1-1, the V gene TRBV21-1; the DNA was not used to check the table's D call, TRBD1. TRBV21-1 is termed a pseudogene. The CDR3 contains 15 residues. The CDR3 sequence is CASILGGIPNTEAFF. The CDR3 nucleotides read TGTGCCAGCATCTTAGGGGGGATACCGAACACTGAAGCTTTCTTT.

This clonotype was observed a few times. The chain uses TRBV4-3 and TRBJ2-7; perhaps D is TRBD1 or TRBD2 (5 bases each). The V end lost 3 bases, the J end lost 4 bases, and 16 bases lay between the germline ends. CDR3 length equals 15 residues. Germline CDR1 is LGHNA and CDR2 is YSLEER. The CDR3 DNA is TGCGCCAGCAGCCATGAGGGACCCCAGACTTACGAGCAGTACTTC. Amino acid sequence: CASSHEGPQTYEQYF.